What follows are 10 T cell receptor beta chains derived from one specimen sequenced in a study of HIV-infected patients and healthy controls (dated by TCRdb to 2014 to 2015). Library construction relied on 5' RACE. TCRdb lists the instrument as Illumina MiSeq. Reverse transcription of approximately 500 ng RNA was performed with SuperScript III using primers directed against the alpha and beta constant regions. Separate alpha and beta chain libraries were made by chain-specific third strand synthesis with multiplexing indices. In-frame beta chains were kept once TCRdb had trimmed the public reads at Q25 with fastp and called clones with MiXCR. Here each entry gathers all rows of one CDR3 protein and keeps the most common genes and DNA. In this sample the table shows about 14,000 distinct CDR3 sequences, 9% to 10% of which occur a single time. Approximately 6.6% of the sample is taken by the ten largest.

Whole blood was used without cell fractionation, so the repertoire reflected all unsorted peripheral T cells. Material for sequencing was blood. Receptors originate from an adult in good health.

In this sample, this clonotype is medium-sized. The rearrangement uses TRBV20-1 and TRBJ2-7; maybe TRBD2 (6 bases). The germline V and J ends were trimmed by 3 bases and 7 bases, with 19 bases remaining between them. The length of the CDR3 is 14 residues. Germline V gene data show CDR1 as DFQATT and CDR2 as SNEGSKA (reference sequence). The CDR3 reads CSASKPRGGTEQYF. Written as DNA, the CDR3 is TGCAGTGCTAGTAAACCACGTGGGGGGACTGAGCAGTACTTC.

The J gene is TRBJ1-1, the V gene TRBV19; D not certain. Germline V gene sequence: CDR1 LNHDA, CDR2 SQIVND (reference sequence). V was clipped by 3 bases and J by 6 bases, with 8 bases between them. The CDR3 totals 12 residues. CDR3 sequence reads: CASSMRTAEAFF. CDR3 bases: TGTGCCAGTAGTATGAGAACCGCTGAAGCTTTCTTT. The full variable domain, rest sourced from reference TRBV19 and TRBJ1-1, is DGGITQSPKYLFRKEGQNVTLSCEQNLNHDAMYWYRQDPGQGLRLIYYSQIVNDFQKGDIAEGYSVSREKKESFPLTVTSAQKNPTAFYLCASSMRTAEAFFGQGTRLTVV.

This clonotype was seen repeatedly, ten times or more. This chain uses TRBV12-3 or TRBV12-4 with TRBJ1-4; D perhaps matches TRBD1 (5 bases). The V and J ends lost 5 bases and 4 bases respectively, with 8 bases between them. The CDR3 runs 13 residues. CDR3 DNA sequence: TGTGCCAGCAGTCGGGGGGTTAATGAAAAACTGTTTTTT. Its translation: CASSRGVNEKLFF.

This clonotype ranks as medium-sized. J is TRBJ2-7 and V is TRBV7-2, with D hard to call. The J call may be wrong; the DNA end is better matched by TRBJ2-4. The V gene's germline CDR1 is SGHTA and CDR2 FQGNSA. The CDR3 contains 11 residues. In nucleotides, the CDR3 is TGTGCCAGCAGCTTTAAGGACATTCAGTACTTC. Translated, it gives CASSFKDIQYF.

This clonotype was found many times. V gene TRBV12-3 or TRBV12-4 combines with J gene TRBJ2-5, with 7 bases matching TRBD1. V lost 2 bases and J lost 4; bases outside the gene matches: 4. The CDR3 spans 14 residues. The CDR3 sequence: CASSLLAGGETQYF. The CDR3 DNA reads TGTGCCAGCAGTTTATTAGCAGGGGGAGAGACCCAGTACTTC.

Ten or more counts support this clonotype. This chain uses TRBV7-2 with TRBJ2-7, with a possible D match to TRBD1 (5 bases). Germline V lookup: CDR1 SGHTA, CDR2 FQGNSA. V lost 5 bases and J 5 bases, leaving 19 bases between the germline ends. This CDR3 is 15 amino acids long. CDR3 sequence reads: CASSPQTALGHEQYF. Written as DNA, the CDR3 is TGTGCCAGCAGCCCCCAGACAGCTTTGGGCCACGAGCAGTACTTC.

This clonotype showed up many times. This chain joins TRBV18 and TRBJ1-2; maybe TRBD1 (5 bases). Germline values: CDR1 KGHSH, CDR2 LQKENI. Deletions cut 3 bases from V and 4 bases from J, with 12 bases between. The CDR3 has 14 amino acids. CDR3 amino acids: CASSPDDSRYGYTF. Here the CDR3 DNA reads TGTGCCAGCTCACCTGATGACAGCCGCTATGGCTACACCTTC.

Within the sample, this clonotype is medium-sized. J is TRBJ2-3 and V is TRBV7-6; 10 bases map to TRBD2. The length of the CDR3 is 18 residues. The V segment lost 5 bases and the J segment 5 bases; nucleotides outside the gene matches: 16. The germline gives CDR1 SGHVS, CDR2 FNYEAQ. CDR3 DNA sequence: TGTGCCAGCAGCATGGCCAGTCTAGCGGGAGTTCAGAGAGATACGCAGTATTTT. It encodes CASSMASLAGVQRDTQYF.

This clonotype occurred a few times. CDR3 amino acids: CARGQGNEQFF. CDR3 DNA: TGTGCCCGAGGACAAGGCAATGAGCAGTTCTTC. This chain connects TRBV5-4 to TRBJ2-1; TRBD1 might be the D (5 bases). The CDR3 consists of 11 residues. Between the trimmed V and J ends, which lost 10 bases and 6 bases, there was a span of 11 bases. The V gene's germline CDR1 is SGHNT and CDR2 YYREEE (reference sequence).

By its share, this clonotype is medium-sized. The CDR3 nucleotides read TGTGCCATCAGTGAGTTTCCCCAGGTCAGAGATACGCAGTATTTT. Its translation is CAISEFPQVRDTQYF. The rearrangement links TRBV10-3 to TRBJ2-3; unclear D gene. Trimming took off 1 base at V and 5 bases at J, with 13 bases between the two ends. Germline V lookup: CDR1 ENHRY, CDR2 SYGVKD. The CDR3 contains 15 residues.